The 28 T cell receptor beta chains given below trace back to one sample, sequenced in a study of graft-versus-host responses after intestinal transplantation. The antigens these receptors bind are not known. Sequenced by immunoSEQ multiplex PCR; TCRdb stores in-frame clones only, minus some. The data contain about 70,000 clones, 84% of them singletons. Sequenced here: unstimulated CD4+ T cells sorted from spleen or lymph node cells, sampled before transplant. These receptors originate from a human donor who was the organ donor for an intestinal transplant.

This clone has a handful of counts. This chain joins TRBV6-1 and TRBJ1-2; 8 bases are shared with TRBD1. J gave up 1 base and V 8 bases, and 6 bases lay outside the gene matches. The germline V gene has CDR1 MNHNS and CDR2 SASEGT. There are 14 residues in the CDR3. Written as DNA, the CDR3 is TGTGCCAGCGGAAGGGGACAGGTTAACTATGGCTACACCTTC. Translating gives CASGRGQVNYGYTF.

CDR3 DNA: TGTGCCAGCAGCTTAACGGGACAGGGCAACTCACCCCTCCACTTT. It yields the protein CASSLTGQGNSPLHF. The V gene is TRBV7-9, the J gene TRBJ1-6; TRBD1 agrees at 9 bases. Germline V CDR1 and CDR2: SEHNR, FQNEAQ (reference sequence). This CDR3 comprises 15 residues. Trimming at V came to 2 bases and at J to 10 bases, leaving 6 bases not matched to a gene. The entire variable domain, with the rest obtained from reference TRBV7-9 and TRBJ1-6, is as follows: DTGVSQNPRHKITKRGQNVTFRCDPISEHNRLYWYRQTLGQGPEFLTYFQNEAQLEKSRLLSDRFSAERPKGSFSTLEIQRTEQGDSAMYLCASSLTGQGNSPLHFGNGTRLTVT.

This clone was counted only a few times. This chain connects TRBV6-6 to TRBJ1-6, with 7 positions matching TRBD1. Germline trimming cut 5 bases from V and 10 bases from J; bases unmatched to any gene: 11. The CDR3 covers 15 residues. Germline V gene lookup returns CDR1 MNHNY and CDR2 SVGAGI (reference sequence). The CDR3: CASSIKEQGRSPLHF. The CDR3 bases are TGTGCCAGCAGTATCAAGGAACAGGGGCGATCACCCCTCCACTTT.

The rearrangement links TRBV7-8 to TRBJ2-3; TRBD1 agrees at 7 bases. Germline values: CDR1 SGHVS, CDR2 FQNEAQ. J was trimmed by 6 bases and V by 5 bases; bases with no gene match: 5. This CDR3 has 13 residues. CDR3 sequence: CASSRTGEDTQYF. In nucleotides, the CDR3 is TGTGCCAGCAGCCGCACAGGGGAGGATACGCAGTATTTT.

This chain uses TRBV7-3 with TRBJ2-3; 10 nucleotides align to TRBD2. CDR1 is SGHTA and CDR2 is FQGTGA in the germline V gene. V was clipped by 7 bases and J by 5 bases; unmatched bases: 6. The CDR3 consists of 14 residues. DNA of the CDR3: TGTGCCAGCAACAAGCGGGGGGGAGTAGATACGCAGTATTTT. It codes for CASNKRGGVDTQYF.

This CDR3 is CASSLSGRGVQGANVLTF. Here the CDR3 DNA reads TGTGCCAGCAGCCTTAGTGGGAGGGGCGTTCAGGGAGCCAACGTCCTGACTTTC. The chain links TRBV7-9 to TRBJ2-6; 7 positions match TRBD2. Per germline, CDR1 SEHNR and CDR2 FQNEAQ (reference sequence). This CDR3 contains 18 residues. V lost 5 bases to trimming and J lost 7 bases; unmatched junction nucleotides: 17.

J is TRBJ2-2 and V is TRBV7-9; tentatively, D is TRBD1 (5 bases). The CDR3 sequence is 16 residues long. Between the trimmed V and J ends, which lost 5 bases and 0 bases, there was a span of 13 bases. Germline assignment: CDR1 SEHNR and CDR2 FQNEAQ (reference sequence). The DNA for the CDR3 is TGTGCCAGCAGCCCGACAGAAACTGCGAACACCGGGGAGCTGTTTTTT. It yields the protein CASSPTETANTGELFF.

V is TRBV19 and J is TRBJ2-3; 12 nucleotides line up with TRBD2. Germline-derived CDR1 and CDR2 are LNHDA and SQIVND (reference sequence). The CDR3 spans 15 residues. The junction had 2 bases not matched to a gene; V was cut back by 4 bases and J by 3 bases. The CDR3 reads CASSTSGGETDTQYF. The CDR3 DNA reads as TGTGCCAGTAGTACTAGCGGGGGGGAAACAGATACGCAGTATTTT. The whole variable domain, remainder taken from reference TRBV19 and TRBJ2-3, is DGGITQSPKYLFRKEGQNVTLSCEQNLNHDAMYWYRQDPGQGLRLIYYSQIVNDFQKGDIAEGYSVSREKKESFPLTVTSAQKNPTAFYLCASSTSGGETDTQYFGPGTRLTVL.

Here the CDR3 reads CASSLGSGGGREAFF. The CDR3 coding sequence is TGTGCCAGCAGCTTGGGGTCAGGGGGCGGCCGTGAAGCTTTCTTT. The chain carries TRBV5-8 and TRBJ1-1; 8 bases are shared with TRBD1. The CDR3 length is 15 residues. V shed 0 bases and J 7 bases; nucleotides not matched to a gene: 8. The germline CDR1 and CDR2 sequences are SGHTS and YDEGEE.

The V gene is TRBV5-1, the J gene TRBJ1-1, with a tentative D call TRBD1 (5 bases). In germline, CDR1 is SGHRS, CDR2 YFSETQ. CDR3 size: 16 residues. V lost 0 bases and J 4 bases, leaving 16 bases between the germline ends. The chain's CDR3 is CASSLASGGRGTEAFF. The CDR3 bases are TGCGCCAGCAGCTTGGCCTCGGGGGGACGGGGCACTGAAGCTTTCTTT.

The chain carries TRBV4-1 and TRBJ2-4; D gene unclear. V lost 0 bases, J lost 8 bases, and 20 bases lay in between. From germline, CDR1 is MGHRA and CDR2 YSYEKL. The CDR3 loop spans 17 amino acids. The CDR3 nucleotides read TGCGCCAGCAGCCAAGATGCTGGCCAGCAAGCGTTATACATTCAGTACTTC. Amino acid sequence: CASSQDAGQQALYIQYF.

This rearrangement joins TRBV11-1 to TRBJ2-7, with 8 bases that match TRBD1. The germline CDR1 and CDR2 sequences are SGHAT and FQDESV (reference sequence). The CDR3 has 13 residues. The ends lost 4 bases at V and 5 bases at J; junction bases unmatched: 4. The CDR3 DNA reads as TGTGCCAGCAGCTACGACAGGGGCGACGAGCAGTACGTC. Its translation is CASSYDRGDEQYV.

This clone was picked up one time. This chain connects TRBV27 to TRBJ2-3; 8 nucleotides match TRBD1. V gave up 5 bases and J gave up 3 bases; unmatched junction bases: 4. Germline assignment: CDR1 MNHEY and CDR2 SMNVEV (reference sequence). This CDR3 spans 14 amino acids. This CDR3 is CASSRRDRTDTQYF. CDR3 bases: TGTGCCAGCAGTAGACGGGACAGGACAGATACGCAGTATTTT.

The V and J genes are TRBV5-1 and TRBJ2-1, with 8 positions matching TRBD1. J lost 9 bases, V lost 0 bases, and 5 bases had no gene match. The germline CDR1 and CDR2 sequences are SGHRS and YFSETQ. The CDR3 sequence is 14 residues long. Written as DNA, the CDR3 is TGCGCCAGCAGCTTGGGGACAGGGAATATTGAGCAGTTCTTC. Encoded protein: CASSLGTGNIEQFF.

J is TRBJ1-2 and V is TRBV9; maybe TRBD1 (5 bases). The CDR3 is made up of 14 amino acids. The germline V gene encodes CDR1 SGDLS and CDR2 YYNGEE. The V end was cut by 0 bases, the J end by 3 bases, with 9 bases between. CDR3 sequence (DNA): TGTGCCAGCAGCGTAGGTATAGGGGACTATGGCTACACCTTC. Residues: CASSVGIGDYGYTF.

This chain links TRBV30 with TRBJ1-2; possible D gene TRBD1, 5 bases. V dropped 4 bases and J dropped 7 bases, with 19 bases sitting between them. This CDR3 contains 14 residues. Germline V CDR1 and CDR2: GTSNPN, SVGIG (reference sequence). CDR3 DNA: TGTGCCTGGATGTCCTGGGGGGGTTTCTCTGGCTACACCTTC. Translated, it gives CAWMSWGGFSGYTF.

V and J are TRBV6-1 and TRBJ2-5; 14 positions agree with TRBD2. J was trimmed by 5 bases and V by 7 bases; bases with no gene match: 6. Germline V lookup: CDR1 MNHNS, CDR2 SASEGT. This CDR3 region has 15 residues. The CDR3 sequence is CASTRLAGGHETQYF. DNA for the CDR3: TGTGCCAGCACTAGACTAGCGGGGGGGCATGAGACCCAGTACTTC.

V gene TRBV19 combines with J gene TRBJ1-2; the match to TRBD1 covers 8 bases. This CDR3 contains 12 residues. Germline assignment: CDR1 LNHDA and CDR2 SQIVND (reference sequence). J was trimmed by 7 bases and V by 7 bases; bases with no gene match: 5. CDR3 region: CASISDRAGYTF. The CDR3, as DNA: TGTGCCAGTATCTCGGACAGGGCTGGCTACACCTTC.

The chain recombines TRBV11-2 with TRBJ1-5, with 9 bases matching TRBD1. J was trimmed by 7 bases and V by 2 bases; bases with no gene match: 9. CDR1 SGHAT and CDR2 FQNNGV come from the germline V gene. The CDR3 runs 16 residues. Here the CDR3 reads CASSLSTGGLPQPQHF. The CDR3 DNA reads TGTGCCAGCAGCTTAAGCACAGGGGGCTTGCCACAGCCCCAGCATTTT.

The count of this clone is one. J is TRBJ1-6 and V is TRBV7-8, with D unclear. The CDR3 length is 18 residues. V lost 2 bases and J lost 0, with 14 bases in between. CDR1 SGHVS and CDR2 FQNEAQ come from the germline V gene. The CDR3 spells CASSLLAATSSYNSPLHF. The CDR3 region has the DNA TGTGCCAGCAGCTTACTTGCAGCGACGAGCTCCTATAATTCACCCCTCCACTTT. The whole variable domain, remainder taken from reference TRBV7-8 and TRBJ1-6, is GAGVSQSPRYKVAKRGQDVALRCDPISGHVSLFWYQQALGQGPEFLTYFQNEAQLDKSGLPSDRFFAERPEGSVSTLKIQRTQQEDSAVYLCASSLLAATSSYNSPLHFGNGTRLTVT.

The genes are TRBV7-9 and TRBJ1-1; 7 bases are a match to TRBD1. Germline V gene data show CDR1 as SEHNR and CDR2 as FQNEAQ (reference sequence). With 4 bases clipped from V and 1 base from J, the junction kept 6 bases outside the gene matches. This CDR3 has 15 amino acids. In nucleotides, the CDR3 is TGTGCCAGCAGCTCGGGACAGACCACGAACACTGAAGCTTTCTTT. Its protein is CASSSGQTTNTEAFF.

This chain links TRBV5-1 with TRBJ1-2, with a tentative D call TRBD1 (6 bases). Germline values: CDR1 SGHRS, CDR2 YFSETQ. This CDR3 is 12 amino acids long. V was clipped by 1 base and J by 5 bases, with 6 bases between them. The DNA for the CDR3 is TGCGCCAGCAGCTTGCAGGGGTATGGCTACACCTTC. It translates to CASSLQGYGYTF.

The V call is TRBV18, the J call TRBJ1-6, with 7 bases identical to TRBD1. CDR1 is KGHSH, CDR2 LQKENI, per germline. With 6 bases clipped from V and 10 bases from J, the junction kept 9 bases outside the gene matches. The CDR3 covers 14 residues. The CDR3 here is CASSHTGANSPLHF. In nucleotides, the CDR3 is TGTGCCAGCTCTCACACAGGGGCTAACTCACCCCTCCACTTT.

The J gene is TRBJ2-3, the V gene TRBV7-2, with 15 bases identical to TRBD2. The CDR3 covers 17 residues. With 6 bases clipped from V and 2 bases from J, the junction kept 6 bases outside the gene matches. Germline V lookup: CDR1 SGHTA, CDR2 FQGNSA. Here the CDR3 DNA reads TGTGCCAGCAGGCGGACTAGCGGGGGGGCCAACACAGATACGCAGTATTTT. Its protein is CASRRTSGGANTDTQYF.

CDR3 in amino acids: CASKDIPSANYGYTF. The CDR3 bases are TGTGCCAGCAAGGACATACCCTCAGCTAACTATGGCTACACCTTC. This chain uses TRBV6-5 with TRBJ1-2; maybe TRBD1 (5 bases). The V end lost 7 bases, the J end lost 0 bases, and 15 bases lay between the germline ends. The CDR3 is 15 amino acids. Germline V gene sequence: CDR1 MNHEY, CDR2 SVGAGI.

This chain connects TRBV27 to TRBJ2-5; 7 bases match TRBD1. Germline lookup yields CDR1 MNHEY and CDR2 SMNVEV (reference sequence). This CDR3 has 16 residues. The V segment lost 0 bases and the J segment 6 bases; nucleotides outside the gene matches: 10. The CDR3, as DNA: TGTGCCAGCAGTTTATCCCCAGCAGGGGGTCGGAAGACCCAGTACTTC. Amino acids: CASSLSPAGGRKTQYF.

The chain has TRBV5-4 and TRBJ1-1, with D maybe TRBD1 (5 bases). The germline V and J ends were trimmed by 1 base and 4 bases, with 14 bases remaining between them. This CDR3 is built from 15 residues. From germline, CDR1 is SGHNT and CDR2 YYREEE (reference sequence). The CDR3 DNA is TGTGCCAGCAGCTTGCAGGGTCGGCGAGGCACTGAAGCTTTCTTT. Translated: CASSLQGRRGTEAFF.

The chain joins TRBV7-9 to TRBJ2-3; D possibly corresponds to TRBD2 (6 bases). Germline CDR1 SEHNR, CDR2 FQNEAQ (reference sequence). Between the trimmed V and J ends, which lost 4 bases and 1 base, there was a span of 15 bases. The CDR3 contains 16 residues. As DNA, the CDR3 is TGTGCCAGCAGCTACCCCCTGGGCGGGGGCACAGATACGCAGTATTTT. Translating gives CASSYPLGGGTDTQYF.